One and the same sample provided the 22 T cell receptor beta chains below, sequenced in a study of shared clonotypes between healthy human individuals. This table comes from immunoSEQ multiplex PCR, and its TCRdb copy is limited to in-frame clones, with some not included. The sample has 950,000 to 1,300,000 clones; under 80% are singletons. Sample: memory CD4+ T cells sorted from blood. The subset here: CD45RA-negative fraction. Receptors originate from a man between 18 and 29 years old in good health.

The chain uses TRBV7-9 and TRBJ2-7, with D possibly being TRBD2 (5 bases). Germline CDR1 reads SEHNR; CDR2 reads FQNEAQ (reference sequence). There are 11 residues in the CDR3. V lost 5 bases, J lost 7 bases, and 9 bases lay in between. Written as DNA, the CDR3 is TGTGCCAGCAGCCGGGAAGAGGAGCAGTACTTC. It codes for CASSREEEQYF. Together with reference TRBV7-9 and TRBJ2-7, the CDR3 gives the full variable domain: DTGVSQNPRHKITKRGQNVTFRCDPISEHNRLYWYRQTLGQGPEFLTYFQNEAQLEKSRLLSDRFSAERPKGSFSTLEIQRTEQGDSAMYLCASSREEEQYFGPGTRLTVT.

The CDR3 coding sequence is TGTGCCAGCAGTTACAGGGTCAGCGGGGGGGCTGGAGAGCAGTTCTTC. Residues: CASSYRVSGGAGEQFF. This chain joins TRBV6-6 and TRBJ2-1, with 10 bases aligning to TRBD2. V lost 2 bases and J lost 10; bases outside the gene matches: 11. CDR3 length equals 16 residues. CDR1 is MNHNY, CDR2 SVGAGI, per germline (reference sequence).

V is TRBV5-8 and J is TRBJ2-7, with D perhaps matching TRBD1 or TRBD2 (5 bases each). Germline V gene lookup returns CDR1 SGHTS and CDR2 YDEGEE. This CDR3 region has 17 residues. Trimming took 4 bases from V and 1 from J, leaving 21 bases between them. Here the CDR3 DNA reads TGTGCCAGCAGCACTACCGTCGGGGCCACCCTTTCCTACGAGCAGTACTTC. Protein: CASSTTVGATLSYEQYF.

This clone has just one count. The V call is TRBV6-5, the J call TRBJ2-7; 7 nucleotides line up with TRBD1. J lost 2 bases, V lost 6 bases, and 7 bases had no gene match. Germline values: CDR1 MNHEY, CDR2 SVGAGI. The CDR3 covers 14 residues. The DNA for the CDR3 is TGTGCCAGCAGGGAAGGGCAGGGGGCCTACGAGCAGTACTTC. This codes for CASREGQGAYEQYF.

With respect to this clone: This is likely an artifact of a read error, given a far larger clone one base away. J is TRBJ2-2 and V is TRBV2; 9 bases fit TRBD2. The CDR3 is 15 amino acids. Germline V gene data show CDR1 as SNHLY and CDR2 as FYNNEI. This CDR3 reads CANSETAGGTGELFF. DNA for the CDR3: TGTGCCAACAGTGAAACAGCGGGGGGAACCGGGGAGCTGTTTTTT.

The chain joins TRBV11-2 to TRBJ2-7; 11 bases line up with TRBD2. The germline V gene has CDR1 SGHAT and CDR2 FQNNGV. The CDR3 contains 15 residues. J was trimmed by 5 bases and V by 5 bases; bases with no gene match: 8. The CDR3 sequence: CASSPLTSGINEQYF. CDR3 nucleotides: TGTGCCAGCAGCCCGTTGACTAGCGGGATTAACGAGCAGTACTTC.

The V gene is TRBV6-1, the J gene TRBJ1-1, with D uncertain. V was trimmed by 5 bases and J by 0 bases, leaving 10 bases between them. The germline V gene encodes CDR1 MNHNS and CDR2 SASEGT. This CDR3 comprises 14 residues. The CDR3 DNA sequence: TGTGCCAGCAGTACCAGAGCAGTGAACACTGAAGCTTTCTTT. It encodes CASSTRAVNTEAFF.

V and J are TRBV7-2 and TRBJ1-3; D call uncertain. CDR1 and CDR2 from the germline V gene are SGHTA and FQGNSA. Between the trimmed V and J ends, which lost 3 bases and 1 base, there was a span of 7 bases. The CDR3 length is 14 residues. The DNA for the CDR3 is TGTGCCAGCAGCTTTTATGGGTCTGGAAACACCATATATTTT. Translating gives CASSFYGSGNTIYF.

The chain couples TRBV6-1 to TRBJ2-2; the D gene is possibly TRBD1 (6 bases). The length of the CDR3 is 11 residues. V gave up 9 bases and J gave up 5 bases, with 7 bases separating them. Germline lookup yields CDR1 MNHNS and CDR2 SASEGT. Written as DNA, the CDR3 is TGTGCCAGGCAGGGGACCGGGGAGCTGTTTTTT. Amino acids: CARQGTGELFF.

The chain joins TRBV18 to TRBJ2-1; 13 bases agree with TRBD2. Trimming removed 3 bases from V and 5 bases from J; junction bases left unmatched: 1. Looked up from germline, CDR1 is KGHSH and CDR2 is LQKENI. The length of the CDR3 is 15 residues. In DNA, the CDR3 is TGTGCCAGCTCACCCGGACTAGCGGGAGACAATGAGCAGTTCTTC. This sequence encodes CASSPGLAGDNEQFF.

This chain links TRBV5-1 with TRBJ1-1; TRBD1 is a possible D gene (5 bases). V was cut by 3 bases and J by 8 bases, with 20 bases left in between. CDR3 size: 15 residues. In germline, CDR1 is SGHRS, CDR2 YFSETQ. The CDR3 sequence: CASSSLGRGQTEAFF. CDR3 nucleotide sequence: TGCGCCAGCAGCTCTCTGGGGCGGGGCCAGACAGAAGCTTTCTTT.

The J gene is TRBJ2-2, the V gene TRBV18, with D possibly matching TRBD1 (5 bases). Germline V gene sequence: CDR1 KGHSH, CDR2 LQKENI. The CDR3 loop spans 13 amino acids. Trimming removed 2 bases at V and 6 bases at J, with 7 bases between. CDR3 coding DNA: TGTGCCAGCTCACCAGTGGGGCCCGGGGAGCTGTTTTTT. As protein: CASSPVGPGELFF.

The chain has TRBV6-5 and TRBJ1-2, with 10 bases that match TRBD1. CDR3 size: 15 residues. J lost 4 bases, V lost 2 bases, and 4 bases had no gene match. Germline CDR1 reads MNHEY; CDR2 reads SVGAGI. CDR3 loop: CASSYRDRGVYGYTF. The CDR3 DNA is TGTGCCAGCAGTTACAGGGACAGGGGTGTCTATGGCTACACCTTC.

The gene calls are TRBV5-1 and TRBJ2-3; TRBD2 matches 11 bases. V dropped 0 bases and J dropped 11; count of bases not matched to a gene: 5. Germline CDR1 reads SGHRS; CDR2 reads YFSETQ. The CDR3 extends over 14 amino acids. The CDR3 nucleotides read TGCGCCAGCAGCTTGGTGACTAGCGGGGAAGGGCAGTATTTT. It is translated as CASSLVTSGEGQYF.

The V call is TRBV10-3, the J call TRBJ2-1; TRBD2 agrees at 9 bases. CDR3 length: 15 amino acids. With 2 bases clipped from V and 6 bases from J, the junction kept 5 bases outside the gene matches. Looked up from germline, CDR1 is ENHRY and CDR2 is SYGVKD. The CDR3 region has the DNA TGTGCCATCAGTGAGGGACTAGCGACGTTCAATGAGCAGTTCTTC. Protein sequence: CAISEGLATFNEQFF.

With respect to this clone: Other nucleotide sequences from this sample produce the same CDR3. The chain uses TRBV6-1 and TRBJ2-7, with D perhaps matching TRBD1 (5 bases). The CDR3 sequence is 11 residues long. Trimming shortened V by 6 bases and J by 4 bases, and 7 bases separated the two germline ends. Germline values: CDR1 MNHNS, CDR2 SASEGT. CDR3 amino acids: CASRAGYEQYF. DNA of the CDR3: TGTGCCAGCAGGGCAGGGTACGAGCAGTACTTC.

CDR3: CASSTGSGSYEQYF. CDR3 nucleotides: TGTGCCAGCAGTACCGGGAGTGGCTCCTACGAGCAGTACTTC. The chain combines TRBV2 with TRBJ2-7, with D perhaps TRBD2 (6 bases). Trimming cost V 5 bases and J 0 bases, with 11 bases left between them. The CDR3 sequence is 14 residues long. Germline V gives CDR1 SNHLY, CDR2 FYNNEI.

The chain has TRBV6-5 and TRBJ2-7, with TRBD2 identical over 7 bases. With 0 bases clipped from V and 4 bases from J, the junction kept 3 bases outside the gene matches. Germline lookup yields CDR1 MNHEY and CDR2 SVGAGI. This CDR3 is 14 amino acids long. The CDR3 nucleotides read TGTGCCAGCAGTTACTCGGGGGGGTGGTACGAGCAGTACTTC. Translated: CASSYSGGWYEQYF.

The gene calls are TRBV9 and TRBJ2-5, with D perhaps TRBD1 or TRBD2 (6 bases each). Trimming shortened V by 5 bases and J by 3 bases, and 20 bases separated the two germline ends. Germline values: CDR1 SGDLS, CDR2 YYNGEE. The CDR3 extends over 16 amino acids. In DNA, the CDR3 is TGTGCCAGCAGTCTACGAGGCCGGGGGCAGGAAGAGACCCAGTACTTC. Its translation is CASSLRGRGQEETQYF.

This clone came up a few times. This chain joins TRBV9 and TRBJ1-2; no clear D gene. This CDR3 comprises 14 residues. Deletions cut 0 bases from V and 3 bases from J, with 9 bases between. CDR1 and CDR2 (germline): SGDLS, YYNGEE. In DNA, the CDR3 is TGTGCCAGCAGCGTAGAACCGGACTACTATGGCTACACCTTC. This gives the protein CASSVEPDYYGYTF.

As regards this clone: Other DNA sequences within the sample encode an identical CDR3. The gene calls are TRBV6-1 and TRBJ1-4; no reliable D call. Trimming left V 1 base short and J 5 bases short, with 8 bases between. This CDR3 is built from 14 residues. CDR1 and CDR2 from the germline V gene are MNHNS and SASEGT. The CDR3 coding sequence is TGTGCCAGCAGTGAAGGGCACCGGAATGAAAAACTGTTTTTT. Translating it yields CASSEGHRNEKLFF.

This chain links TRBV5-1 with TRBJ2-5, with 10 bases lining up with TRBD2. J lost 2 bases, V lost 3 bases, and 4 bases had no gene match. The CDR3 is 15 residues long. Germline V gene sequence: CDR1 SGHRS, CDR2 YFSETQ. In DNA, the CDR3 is TGCGCCAGCAGCTCCAGCGGGGGGGGTCAAGAGACCCAGTACTTC. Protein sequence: CASSSSGGGQETQYF.